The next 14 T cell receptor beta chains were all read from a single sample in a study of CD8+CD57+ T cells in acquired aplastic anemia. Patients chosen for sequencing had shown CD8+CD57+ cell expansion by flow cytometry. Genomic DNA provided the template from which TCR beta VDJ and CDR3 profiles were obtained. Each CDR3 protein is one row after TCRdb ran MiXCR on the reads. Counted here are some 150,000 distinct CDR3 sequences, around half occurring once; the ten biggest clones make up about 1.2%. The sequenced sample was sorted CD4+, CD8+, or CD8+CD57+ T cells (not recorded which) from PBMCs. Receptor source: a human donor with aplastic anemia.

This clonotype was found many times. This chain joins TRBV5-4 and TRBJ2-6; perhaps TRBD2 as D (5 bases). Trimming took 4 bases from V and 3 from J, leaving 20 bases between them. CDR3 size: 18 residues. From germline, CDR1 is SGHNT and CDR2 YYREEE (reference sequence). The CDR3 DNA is TGTGCCAGCAGCCCCTTAGGGTTAGCTGGAGGTGGGGCCAACGTCCTGACTTTC. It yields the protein CASSPLGLAGGGANVLTF.

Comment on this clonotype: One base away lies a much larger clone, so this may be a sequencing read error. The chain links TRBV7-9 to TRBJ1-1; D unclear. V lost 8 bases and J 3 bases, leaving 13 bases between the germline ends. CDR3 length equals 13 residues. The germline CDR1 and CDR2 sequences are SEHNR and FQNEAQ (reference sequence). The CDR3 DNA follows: TGTGCCAGCGGTTTTTTTTCAGACACTGAAGCTTTCTTT. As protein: CASGFFSDTEAFF.

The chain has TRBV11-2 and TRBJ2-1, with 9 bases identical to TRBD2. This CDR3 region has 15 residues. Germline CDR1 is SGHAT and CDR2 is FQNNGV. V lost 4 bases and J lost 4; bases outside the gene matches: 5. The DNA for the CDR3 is TGTGCCAGCAGCTCCCTAGCGGGATTATACAATGAGCAGTTCTTC. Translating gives CASSSLAGLYNEQFF. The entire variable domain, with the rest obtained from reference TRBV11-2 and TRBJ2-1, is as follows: EAGVAQSPRYKIIEKRQSVAFWCNPISGHATLYWYQQILGQGPKLLIQFQNNGVVDDSQLPKDRFSAERLKGVDSTLKIQPAKLEDSAVYLCASSSLAGLYNEQFFGPGTRLTVL.

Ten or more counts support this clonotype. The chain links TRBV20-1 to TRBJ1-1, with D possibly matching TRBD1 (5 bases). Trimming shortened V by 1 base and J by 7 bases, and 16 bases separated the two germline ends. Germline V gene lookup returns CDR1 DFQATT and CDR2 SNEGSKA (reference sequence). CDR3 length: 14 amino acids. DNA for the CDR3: TGCAGTGCTAGAGTTTCGACGGGGCCCTTTGAAGCTTTCTTT. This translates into CSARVSTGPFEAFF.

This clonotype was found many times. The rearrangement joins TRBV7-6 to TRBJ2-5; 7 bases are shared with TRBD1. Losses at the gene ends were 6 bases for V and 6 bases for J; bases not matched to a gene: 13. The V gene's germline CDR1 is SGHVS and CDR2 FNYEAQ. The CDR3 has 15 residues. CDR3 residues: CASRSRWDRGQTQYF. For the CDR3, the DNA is TGTGCCAGCAGGTCCCGTTGGGACAGAGGACAGACCCAGTACTTC.

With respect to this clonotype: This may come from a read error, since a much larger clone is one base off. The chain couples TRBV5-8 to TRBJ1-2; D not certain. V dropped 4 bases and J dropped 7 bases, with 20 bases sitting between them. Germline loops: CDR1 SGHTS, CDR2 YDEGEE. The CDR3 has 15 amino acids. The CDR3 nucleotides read TGTGCCAGCAGCCTCCCTCCGGGATCCAATTGTGGCTACACCTTC. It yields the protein CASSLPPGSNCGYTF. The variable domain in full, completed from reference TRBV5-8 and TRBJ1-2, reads EAGVTQSPTHLIKTRGQQATLRCSPISGHTSVYWYQQALGLGLQFLLWYDEGEERNRGNFPPRFSGRQFPNYSSELNVNALELEDSALYLCASSLPPGSNCGYTFGSGTRLTVV.

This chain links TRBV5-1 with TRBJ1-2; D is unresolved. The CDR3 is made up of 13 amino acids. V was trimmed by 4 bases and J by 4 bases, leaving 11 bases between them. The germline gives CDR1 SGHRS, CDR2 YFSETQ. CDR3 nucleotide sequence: TGCGCCAGCAGCGTGAGCGGGATCTATGGCTACACCTTC. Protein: CASSVSGIYGYTF. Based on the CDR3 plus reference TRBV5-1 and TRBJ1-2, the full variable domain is KAGVTQTPRYLIKTRGQQVTLSCSPISGHRSVSWYQQTPGQGLQFLFEYFSETQRNKGNFPGRFSGRQFSNSRSEMNVSTLELGDSALYLCASSVSGIYGYTFGSGTRLTVV.

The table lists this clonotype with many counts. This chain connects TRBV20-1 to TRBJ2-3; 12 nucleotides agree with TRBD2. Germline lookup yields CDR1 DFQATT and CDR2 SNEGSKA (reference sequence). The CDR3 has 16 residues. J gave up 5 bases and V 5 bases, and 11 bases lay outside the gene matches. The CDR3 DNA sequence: TGCAGTGCTGGAAAGCTAGCGGGGGGGCTAAAAGATACGCAGTATTTT. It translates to CSAGKLAGGLKDTQYF.

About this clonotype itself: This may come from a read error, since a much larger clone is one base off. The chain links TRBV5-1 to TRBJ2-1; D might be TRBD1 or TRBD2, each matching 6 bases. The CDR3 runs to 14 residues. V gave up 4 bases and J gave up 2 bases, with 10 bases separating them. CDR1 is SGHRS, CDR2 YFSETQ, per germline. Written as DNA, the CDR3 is TGCGCCAGCAGCCCGGAGGGGGCCTACAATGAGCAGTTCTTC. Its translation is CASSPEGAYNEQFF.

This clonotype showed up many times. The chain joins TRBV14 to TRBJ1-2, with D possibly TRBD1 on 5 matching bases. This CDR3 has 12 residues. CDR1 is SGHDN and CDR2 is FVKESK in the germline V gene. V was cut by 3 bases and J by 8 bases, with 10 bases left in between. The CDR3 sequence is CASSHGKGGYTF. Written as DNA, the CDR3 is TGTGCCAGCAGCCATGGGAAGGGGGGCTACACCTTC.

CDR3 protein: CASSPVSATDTQYF. The CDR3 DNA reads TGCGCCAGCAGCCCCGTTAGCGCTACAGATACGCAGTATTTT. The V call is TRBV5-1, the J call TRBJ2-3; possibly TRBD2 for D (5 bases). This CDR3 region has 14 residues. V was pared by 4 bases and J by 3 bases, with 12 bases between. Germline-derived CDR1 and CDR2 are SGHRS and YFSETQ.

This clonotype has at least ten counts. The CDR3 reads CATSRGQEQETQYF. The CDR3 bases are TGTGCCACCAGCAGAGGACAGGAGCAAGAGACCCAGTACTTC. The chain has TRBV15 and TRBJ2-5; D possibly corresponds to TRBD1 (6 bases). The CDR3 is 14 amino acids. CDR1 is LNHNV, CDR2 YYDKDF, per germline (reference sequence). Trimming took off 1 base at V and 2 bases at J, with 8 bases between the two ends.

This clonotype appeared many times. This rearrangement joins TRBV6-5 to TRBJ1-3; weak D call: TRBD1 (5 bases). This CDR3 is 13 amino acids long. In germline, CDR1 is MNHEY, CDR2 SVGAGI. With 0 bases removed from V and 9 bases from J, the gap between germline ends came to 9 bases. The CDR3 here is CASSYSRGSTIYF. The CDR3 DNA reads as TGTGCCAGCAGTTACTCGCGGGGGAGCACCATATATTTT.

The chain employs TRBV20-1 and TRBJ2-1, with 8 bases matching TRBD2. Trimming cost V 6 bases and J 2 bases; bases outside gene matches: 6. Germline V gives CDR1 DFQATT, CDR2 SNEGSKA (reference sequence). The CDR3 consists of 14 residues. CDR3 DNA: TGCAGTGCCACCTCACTAGCGGCCTACAATGAGCAGTTCTTC. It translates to CSATSLAAYNEQFF.